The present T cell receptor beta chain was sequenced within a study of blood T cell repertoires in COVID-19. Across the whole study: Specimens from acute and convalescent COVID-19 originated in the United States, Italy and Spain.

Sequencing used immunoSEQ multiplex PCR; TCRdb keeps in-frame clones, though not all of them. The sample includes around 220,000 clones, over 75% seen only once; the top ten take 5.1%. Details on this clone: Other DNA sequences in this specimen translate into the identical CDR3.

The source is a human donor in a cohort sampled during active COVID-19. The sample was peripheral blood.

CDR3 in amino acids: CASSFPSSGSSYNEQFF. CDR3 coding DNA: TGTGCCAGCAGTTTCCCTTCTAGCGGGAGCTCCTACAATGAGCAGTTCTTC. The chain couples TRBV28 to TRBJ2-1; 10 bases map to TRBD2. The length of the CDR3 is 17 residues. J was trimmed by 0 bases and V by 3 bases; bases with no gene match: 5. Germline assignment: CDR1 MDHEN and CDR2 SYDVKM. The full variable domain, its missing parts supplied by reference TRBV28 and TRBJ2-1, is DVKVTQSSRYLVKRTGEKVFLECVQDMDHENMFWYRQDPGLGLRLIYFSYDVKMKEKGDIPEGYSVSREKKERFSLILESASTNQTSMYLCASSFPSSGSSYNEQFFGPGTRLTVL.